These 22 T cell receptor beta chains were all obtained from the same sample, sequenced in a study of blood T cell repertoires in COVID-19. Assay used: immunoSEQ multiplex PCR; TCRdb lists only in-frame clones, some missing. Of 65,000 to 90,000 clones in the sample, 65% to 90% were seen once. Sequencing was done on a sample of peripheral blood. These receptors were collected from a woman aged 60-75 years with acute or convalescent COVID-19.

The chain links TRBV6-1 to TRBJ2-7, with D possibly TRBD1 on 5 matching bases. Looked up from germline, CDR1 is MNHNS and CDR2 is SASEGT. CDR3 length: 12 residues. Trimming stripped 4 bases from V and 3 bases from J, with 7 bases between. CDR3 residues: CASSGTIYEQYF. The CDR3 DNA reads TGTGCCAGCAGTGGGACAATCTACGAGCAGTACTTC.

In DNA, the CDR3 is TGTGCCATCAGTGAGTCCCATGGAGGGACCTCTGGAAACACCATATATTTT. It yields the protein CAISESHGGTSGNTIYF. The chain couples TRBV10-3 to TRBJ1-3; weak D call: TRBD1 (5 bases). Germline V gives CDR1 ENHRY, CDR2 SYGVKD. The CDR3 length is 17 residues. Trimming took 0 bases from V and 0 from J, leaving 12 bases between them.

This chain joins TRBV5-6 and TRBJ1-1; a weak D match, TRBD1 (5 bases). V gave up 2 bases and J gave up 11 bases, with 13 bases separating them. The CDR3 totals 12 residues. Germline lookup yields CDR1 SGHDT and CDR2 YYEEEE. The CDR3 nucleotides are TGTGCCAGCAGCTTTAGGGGTGGTGGGGCTTTCTTT. This gives the protein CASSFRGGGAFF.

The chain links TRBV27 to TRBJ1-1; tentative D call: TRBD1 (5 bases). Germline V gene data show CDR1 as MNHEY and CDR2 as SMNVEV (reference sequence). The V end was cut by 6 bases, the J end by 3 bases, with 17 bases between. This CDR3 is built from 15 residues. The chain's CDR3 is CASRFSGGVDTEAFF. Written as DNA, the CDR3 is TGTGCCAGCAGGTTCTCTGGGGGGGTTGACACTGAAGCTTTCTTT.

In its sample, this clone was seen once. The chain couples TRBV18 to TRBJ1-3; D possibly corresponds to TRBD1 (5 bases). CDR3 size: 16 residues. The V gene lost 2 bases and the J gene lost 0 bases, with 11 bases spanning the gap. From germline, CDR1 is KGHSH and CDR2 LQKENI. The CDR3 here is CASSPSAQGSGNTIYF. The CDR3 DNA follows: TGTGCCAGCTCACCAAGTGCTCAGGGCTCTGGAAACACCATATATTTT.

The chain is built from TRBV10-3 and TRBJ2-1; TRBD1 agrees at 7 bases. The germline CDR1 and CDR2 sequences are ENHRY and SYGVKD. J lost 10 bases, V lost 7 bases, and 7 bases had no gene match. This CDR3 contains 12 residues. The CDR3 sequence: CAINGQDLEQFF. The CDR3, as DNA: TGTGCCATCAATGGACAGGACCTAGAGCAGTTCTTC.

V and J are TRBV7-8 and TRBJ2-3; unclear D gene. With 1 base removed from V and 1 base from J, the gap between germline ends came to 12 bases. This CDR3 contains 16 residues. CDR1 and CDR2 from the germline V gene are SGHVS and FQNEAQ. The CDR3 here is CASSLVVPLGTDTQYF. As DNA, the CDR3 is TGTGCCAGCAGCTTAGTAGTACCCCTCGGCACAGATACGCAGTATTTT.

The rearrangement links TRBV7-3 to TRBJ1-3; TRBD1 agrees at 7 bases. V shed 3 bases and J 4 bases; nucleotides not matched to a gene: 0. Germline-derived CDR1 and CDR2 are SGHTA and FQGTGA. The CDR3 sequence is 13 residues long. The CDR3 sequence: CASSLGQGNTIYF. The CDR3 region has the DNA TGTGCCAGCAGCTTGGGACAGGGAAACACCATATATTTT.

The V and J genes are TRBV5-5 and TRBJ1-3; D not resolved. V lost 1 base to trimming and J lost 6 bases, with 14 bases between them. The CDR3 loop spans 15 amino acids. Germline CDR1 SGHKS, CDR2 YYEKEE (reference sequence). The CDR3 spells CASSLRPGNQNTIYF. CDR3 bases: TGTGCCAGCAGCTTGCGCCCGGGGAATCAAAACACCATATATTTT.

This chain joins TRBV7-5 and TRBJ2-2; TRBD1 was called by the table and not checked on the DNA. TRBV7-5 is noted as a pseudogene. The CDR3 loop spans 17 amino acids. The CDR3 DNA follows: TGTGTCAGAAGCTTACCATTGACAGGGAGGAACACCGGGGAGCTGTTTTTT. Translating it yields CVRSLPLTGRNTGELFF.

The chain joins TRBV5-6 to TRBJ1-1, with 7 bases that match TRBD1. The length of the CDR3 is 13 residues. Looked up from germline, CDR1 is SGHDT and CDR2 is YYEEEE. The V segment lost 2 bases and the J segment 12 bases; nucleotides outside the gene matches: 10. The CDR3 loop reads CASSFGETGRTFF. The CDR3 bases are TGTGCCAGCAGCTTCGGGGAGACAGGGAGAACTTTCTTT.

The DNA of the CDR3 is TGCGCCAGCAGTGTGAGCGGGGGGAACACCGGGGAGCTGTTTTTT. Protein: CASSVSGGNTGELFF. The genes are TRBV5-1 and TRBJ2-2; 8 bases line up with TRBD2. Germline V gives CDR1 SGHRS, CDR2 YFSETQ. V was pared by 5 bases and J by 1 base, with 4 bases of the junction left unmatched. This CDR3 has 15 amino acids.

This clone was seen a few times. V gene TRBV7-8 combines with J gene TRBJ1-5; 9 bases agree with TRBD1. This CDR3 has 17 residues. Per the germline V gene, CDR1 is SGHVS and CDR2 is FQNEAQ. After removal of 2 bases from V and 2 bases from J, the junction contained 7 bases not matched to a gene. The CDR3, as DNA: TGTGCCAGCAGCTTAAACAACAGGGGGCTGGGCAATCAGCCCCAGCATTTT. Protein sequence: CASSLNNRGLGNQPQHF.

The chain joins TRBV6-2 or TRBV6-3 to TRBJ2-2, with 8 bases matching TRBD2. The CDR3 runs 15 residues. Germline CDR1 reads MNHEY; CDR2 reads SVGEGT. Trimming removed 2 bases from V and 6 bases from J; junction bases left unmatched: 5. The CDR3 DNA reads TGTGCCAGCAGTTACCGACTAGCGAGGGCCGGGGAGCTGTTTTTT. It specifies CASSYRLARAGELFF.

The J gene is TRBJ2-1, the V gene TRBV9; 11 nucleotides agree with TRBD2. V was pared by 1 base and J by 7 bases, with 4 bases of the junction left unmatched. From germline, CDR1 is SGDLS and CDR2 YYNGEE. The CDR3 has 15 amino acids. Here the CDR3 DNA reads TGTGCCAGCAGCGTACTAGCGGGGGGAGGGAATGAGCAGTTCTTC. As protein: CASSVLAGGGNEQFF.

This rearrangement joins TRBV10-2 to TRBJ1-2; 9 nucleotides align to TRBD1. The germline gives CDR1 WSHSY, CDR2 SAAADI. The CDR3 totals 16 residues. J gave up 5 bases and V 11 bases, and 18 bases lay outside the gene matches. CDR3 residues: CAPWDGTGMSWYGYTF. The CDR3 coding sequence is TGCGCCCCCTGGGACGGGACAGGGATGTCTTGGTATGGCTACACCTTC.

The chain couples TRBV5-1 to TRBJ2-3; 8 bases align to TRBD1. There are 16 residues in the CDR3. J was trimmed by 3 bases and V by 6 bases; bases with no gene match: 12. Germline V lookup: CDR1 SGHRS, CDR2 YFSETQ. CDR3 DNA sequence: TGCGCCAGCATTGGAGTCCTCACAGGGGGAACAGATACGCAGTATTTT. It is translated as CASIGVLTGGTDTQYF.

V and J are TRBV18 and TRBJ1-5; D remains unclear. The CDR3 has 14 amino acids. Germline lookup yields CDR1 KGHSH and CDR2 LQKENI. V shed 2 bases and J shed 5 bases, with 10 bases lying between them. CDR3: CASSPMANDQPQHF. The CDR3 coding sequence is TGTGCCAGCTCACCAATGGCCAACGATCAGCCCCAGCATTTT.

This chain links TRBV5-1 with TRBJ2-3; D is ambiguous. The germline V gene encodes CDR1 SGHRS and CDR2 YFSETQ. V was cut by 7 bases and J by 5 bases, with 14 bases left in between. The CDR3 has 13 residues. The CDR3 loop is CASRPGSGDTQYF. The CDR3 DNA reads as TGCGCCAGCCGCCCCGGGTCGGGAGATACGCAGTATTTT.

The V gene is TRBV19, the J gene TRBJ1-3, with a tentative D call TRBD1 (6 bases). Trimming removed 5 bases at V and 0 bases at J, with 14 bases between. The CDR3 contains 16 residues. Germline values: CDR1 LNHDA, CDR2 SQIVND (reference sequence). The CDR3 region is CASSDDRTFSGNTIYF. The CDR3 DNA follows: TGTGCCAGTAGTGACGACAGGACCTTCTCTGGAAACACCATATATTTT.

The rearrangement uses TRBV2 and TRBJ1-2, with TRBD1 matching 7 bases. Trimming took 6 bases from V and 4 from J; bases not matched to a gene: 8. The CDR3 is 14 amino acids. Germline CDR1 reads SNHLY; CDR2 reads FYNNEI. The CDR3 loop is CASSDDRVGYGYTF. CDR3 coding DNA: TGTGCCAGCAGCGACGACAGGGTAGGCTATGGCTACACCTTC.

V usage is TRBV2 and J usage is TRBJ2-7; D is perhaps TRBD1 (6 bases). Trimming stripped 10 bases from V and 1 base from J, with 14 bases between. Germline values: CDR1 SNHLY, CDR2 FYNNEI. The length of the CDR3 is 13 residues. CDR3 amino acids: CATTGLDSYEQYF. CDR3 DNA: TGTGCCACCACAGGGTTAGATTCCTACGAGCAGTACTTC.